What follows describes a single T cell receptor beta chain. Its target is unknown. The sample is drawn from a study of T cell responses to AZD1222 COVID-19 vaccine. Study at large: Both about-4-week and about-12-week second-dose recipients were combined.

The study, taken as a whole, reports: Clonal diversity was possibly underestimated; the donors were predominantly white British and more often female. Unmutated variant regions are reportedly the target of nearly half of TCRs that are spike-specific. Repertoire sampling occurred only after the peak T cell response.

Produced via immunoSEQ multiplex PCR; TCRdb's table is partial and in-frame only. The table lists approximately 150,000 clones, more than 85% of them singletons. In germline, CDR1 is LGHDT, CDR2 YNNKEL (reference sequence). After removal of 4 bases from V and 3 bases from J, the junction contained 3 bases not matched to a gene. The length of the CDR3 is 15 residues. The chain links TRBV3-1 (or the pseudogene TRBV3-2) to TRBJ2-2; 9 bases fit TRBD2. This receptor was obtained from an adult in good health. The sequencing used peripheral blood, collected on day 0 of AZD1222 vaccination. CDR3 sequence: CASSLRLADTGELFF. The CDR3 nucleotides are TGTGCCAGCAGCCTCCGACTAGCGGACACCGGGGAGCTGTTTTTT.